These 16 T cell receptor beta chains originate from one sample sequenced in a study of OX40 agonist ivuxolimab in advanced cancers. This table comes from immunoSEQ multiplex PCR, and its TCRdb copy is limited to in-frame clones, with some not included. The repertoire holds 57,000 or so clones, with more than 85% as singletons. The specimen was CD4+ or CD8+ T cells sorted from blood, collected in a trial of the OX40 agonist ivuxolimab. The receptors come from an adult with an advanced solid tumor such as melanoma, head and neck, liver or kidney cancer.

Notes on this clone: The junction departs from the called germline gene at one end, perhaps through a read error. This sequence joins TRBV7-2 and TRBJ2-5, with D possibly matching TRBD2 (6 bases). Germline lookup yields CDR1 SGHTA and CDR2 FQGNSA. The CDR3 loop spans 12 amino acids. This chain's CDR3 is CASSLAQETQYF. DNA for the CDR3: TGTGCCAGCAGCCTAGCGCAAGAGACCCAGTACTTC.

V usage is TRBV10-3 and J usage is TRBJ2-7, with unresolved D. The CDR3 is 12 residues long. Trimming left V 2 bases short and J 6 bases short, with 8 bases between. Germline V lookup: CDR1 ENHRY, CDR2 SYGVKD. CDR3 bases: TGTGCCATCAGTGAGGGCCCTTTCGAGCAGTACTTC. Translating it yields CAISEGPFEQYF.

The rearrangement uses TRBV2 and TRBJ1-3; D is unclear. Deletions cut 7 bases from V and 0 bases from J, with 10 bases between. The germline gives CDR1 SNHLY, CDR2 FYNNEI. The length of the CDR3 is 14 residues. Written as DNA, the CDR3 is TGTGCCAGCACGAGGGCAACCTCTGGAAACACCATATATTTT. It encodes CASTRATSGNTIYF.

The V and J genes are TRBV13 and TRBJ2-1; D remains ambiguous. V lost 5 bases and J lost 0, with 11 bases in between. This CDR3 has 15 residues. CDR1 PRHDT and CDR2 FYEKMQ come from the germline V gene (reference sequence). CDR3 bases: TGTGCCAGCAGCCCCAGGCAGAACTCCTACAATGAGCAGTTCTTC. Amino acids: CASSPRQNSYNEQFF.

V usage is TRBV7-6 and J usage is TRBJ1-2, with 9 bases matching TRBD1. The CDR3 is 13 residues long. V lost 5 bases and J lost 7; bases outside the gene matches: 5. The V gene's germline CDR1 is SGHVS and CDR2 FNYEAQ. CDR3 sequence (DNA): TGTGCCAGCAGCCTGGACAGGGGAGGTGGCTACACCTTC. It yields the protein CASSLDRGGGYTF.

The chain combines TRBV30 with TRBJ1-1; no clear D gene. Germline CDR1 is GTSNPN and CDR2 is SVGIG (reference sequence). CDR3 length: 15 amino acids. V was cut by 3 bases and J by 0 bases, with 14 bases left in between. Here the CDR3 reads CAWRPPGLLNTEAFF. CDR3 sequence (DNA): TGTGCCTGGAGGCCCCCCGGGCTCTTGAACACTGAAGCTTTCTTT.

The V call is TRBV7-9, the J call TRBJ1-1; the match to TRBD1 covers 8 bases. The CDR3 runs 14 residues. Germline V gives CDR1 SEHNR, CDR2 FQNEAQ (reference sequence). With V trimmed by 7 bases and J by 2 bases, 6 bases remained unmatched. The CDR3 protein is CASILQGENTEAFF. The CDR3 nucleotides are TGTGCCAGCATCCTACAGGGGGAAAACACTGAAGCTTTCTTT.

This rearrangement joins TRBV6-1 to TRBJ2-3; 9 bases map to TRBD1. Losses at the gene ends were 7 bases for V and 5 bases for J; bases not matched to a gene: 4. The CDR3 totals 13 residues. Germline V CDR1 and CDR2: MNHNS, SASEGT. CDR3 amino acids: CASTGDREDTQYF. CDR3 nucleotide sequence: TGTGCCAGCACAGGGGACAGGGAAGATACGCAGTATTTT.

The genes are TRBV7-8 and TRBJ1-6, with D possibly TRBD1 on 6 matching bases. CDR1 SGHVS and CDR2 FQNEAQ come from the germline V gene. V was shortened by 5 bases and J by 8 bases, with 16 bases between the two germline ends. This CDR3 spans 15 amino acids. The CDR3 protein is CASSPLLRGDSPLHF. For the CDR3, the DNA is TGTGCCAGCAGCCCCTTACTAAGGGGGGATTCACCCCTCCACTTT.

The V call is TRBV25-1, the J call TRBJ1-6; maybe TRBD1 (6 bases). The CDR3 spans 15 residues. The V and J ends lost 3 bases and 8 bases respectively, with 14 bases between them. Germline-derived CDR1 and CDR2 are MGHDK and SYGVNS. CDR3 sequence reads: CASSDQGPFDSPLHF. The CDR3 nucleotides are TGTGCCAGCAGTGACCAGGGGCCGTTTGATTCACCCCTCCACTTT.

The chain is built from TRBV21-1 and TRBJ2-1; the table's D call, TRBD2, has no DNA check behind it. TRBV21-1 is deemed a pseudogene. The CDR3 runs 16 residues. CDR3 protein: CASSPSPGPRSNEQFF. CDR3 bases: TGTGCCAGCAGCCCCTCGCCGGGTCCACGCTCCAATGAGCAGTTCTTC.

In nucleotides, the CDR3 is TGTGCCAGCAGTGCCGAGGGGGTGATGAACAATGAGCAGTTCTTC. Protein sequence: CASSAEGVMNNEQFF. V usage is TRBV6-4 and J usage is TRBJ2-1; D may be TRBD1 (6 bases). V shed 4 bases and J shed 5 bases, with 15 bases lying between them. Germline V gene sequence: CDR1 MRHNA, CDR2 SNTAGT. The CDR3 loop spans 15 amino acids.

The DNA for the CDR3 is TGTGCCAGCTCACCCCCAAACCCAGGGAACACTGAAGCTTTCTTT. Translating gives CASSPPNPGNTEAFF. This chain connects TRBV18 to TRBJ1-1; D unresolved. CDR3 length: 15 residues. The germline gives CDR1 KGHSH, CDR2 LQKENI. Trimming took off 3 bases at V and 1 base at J, with 12 bases between the two ends.

This clone showed up just a few times. V and J are TRBV7-9 and TRBJ2-5; D is undetermined. The CDR3 is 15 amino acids. CDR1 SEHNR and CDR2 FQNEAQ come from the germline V gene (reference sequence). The V end lost 1 base, the J end lost 5 bases, and 14 bases lay between the germline ends. CDR3 loop: CASSLGKGLVETQYF. DNA for the CDR3: TGTGCCAGCAGCTTAGGGAAGGGCTTAGTGGAGACCCAGTACTTC. The complete variable domain, with remaining parts taken from reference TRBV7-9 and TRBJ2-5, reads DTGVSQNPRHKITKRGQNVTFRCDPISEHNRLYWYRQTLGQGPEFLTYFQNEAQLEKSRLLSDRFSAERPKGSFSTLEIQRTEQGDSAMYLCASSLGKGLVETQYFGPGTRLLVL.

The V and J genes are TRBV5-4 and TRBJ2-3; 8 nucleotides line up with TRBD2. Germline CDR1 is SGHNT and CDR2 is YYREEE (reference sequence). The CDR3 totals 18 residues. V shed 4 bases, J shed 2 bases, and the junction held 15 bases outside the gene matches. The CDR3, as DNA: TGTGCCAGCAGCCCCATGGTTGCGGGGGGTATTTCCACAGATACGCAGTATTTT. Its protein product is CASSPMVAGGISTDTQYF.

The J gene is TRBJ2-1, the V gene TRBV18; 7 nucleotides align to TRBD1. The CDR3 is 15 residues long. With 4 bases clipped from V and 6 bases from J, the junction kept 9 bases outside the gene matches. CDR1 and CDR2 (germline): KGHSH, LQKENI. CDR3: CASSRTGRRANEQFF. The CDR3 DNA is TGTGCCAGCTCACGGACAGGACGGCGGGCCAATGAGCAGTTCTTC.